Listed below are T cell receptor beta chains from one sample, sequenced in a study of blood T cell repertoires in COVID-19. The protocol was immunoSEQ multiplex PCR, while the TCRdb copy is restricted to in-frame clones and leaves out a portion. The sample lists roughly 280,000 clones; roughly nine tenths were seen once. The material sequenced was PBMCs or T cells enriched from blood (not recorded which). All receptors derive from a woman between 45 and 65 years old who had recovered from COVID-19. Both conserved end residues are part of each CDR3. Fields, in order: J gene, V gene, CDR3 length, clone size, D gene, CDR3 DNA, CDR3 protein. The D gene is left open where the match is weak. Size tells how often a clone was seen (once, few, many) or the class of an expanded clone, and some rows leave it out.

>TRBJ2-3|TRBV7-2|18|.|TRBD2
TGTGCCAGCAGCTTAGACAGGCTAGCGGGCCAAAGCACAGATACGCAGTATTTT
CASSLDRLAGQSTDTQYF
>TRBJ1-1|TRBV30|13|.|TRBD1
TGTGCCTGGAGTGTTCAGGGGGTCACTGAAGCTTTCTTT
CAWSVQGVTEAFF
>TRBJ2-1|TRBV9|14|few|.
TGTGCCAGCAGCGTAGATTTAGTGGTGGTTGAGCAGTTCTTC
CASSVDLVVVEQFF
>TRBJ2-7|TRBV7-2|14|.|.
TGTGCCAGCAGCTCCACTCGCCAGGGCTACGAGCAGTACTTC
CASSSTRQGYEQYF
>TRBJ1-1|TRBV11-1|16|.|TRBD1
TGTGCCAGCAGGCGTACCGGGACAGGGGGCGACGCTGAAGCTTTCTTT
CASRRTGTGGDAEAFF
>TRBJ1-2|TRBV6-5|14|.|TRBD1
TGTGCCAGCAGTTACGGGGGGACAGGAGGTGGCTACACCTTC
CASSYGGTGGGYTF
>TRBJ1-6|TRBV9|17|.|.
TGTGCCAGCAGCCGACAGGTGGGGACAACGGATAATTCACCCCTCCACTTT
CASSRQVGTTDNSPLHF
>TRBJ2-1|TRBV27|16|.|.
TGTGCCAGCAGTTTTTTTGCGTCAGGGGTAGCCGATGAGCAGTTCTTC
CASSFFASGVADEQFF
>TRBJ1-1|TRBV30|13|once|.
TGTGCCTGGAGTCGCTTTGGGGGGACTGAAGCTTTCTTT
CAWSRFGGTEAFF
>TRBJ1-1|TRBV6-1|13|.|.
TGTGCCAGCAGTGAGAGGGCGGGCGCTGAAGCTTTCTTT
CASSERAGAEAFF
>TRBJ1-2|TRBV5-8|13|.|TRBD1
TGTGCCAGCAGCCCGGGACAGGGGTTAGGCTACACCTTC
CASSPGQGLGYTF
>TRBJ2-1|TRBV11-3|15|.|TRBD2
TGTGCCAGCAGCTTATCCGGATGGGAGGGGAATGAGCAGTTCTTC
CASSLSGWEGNEQFF
>TRBJ2-2|TRBV12-5|15|.|TRBD1
TGTGCTAGTGGCCGACAGGGGGGGACCACCGGGGAGCTGTTTTTT
CASGRQGGTTGELFF
>TRBJ1-5|TRBV6-5|15|.|TRBD1
TGTGCCAGCCAAGCAACAGGGGGCTTTAATCAGCCCCAGCATTTT
CASQATGGFNQPQHF
>TRBJ1-1|TRBV29-1|14|.|.
TGCAGCGTATCCCTGGTCGGTAAGAGGACTGAAGCTTTCTTT
CSVSLVGKRTEAFF
>TRBJ1-1|TRBV28|16|.|.
TGTGCCAGCAAGTTCTTTGTCGACAGGCTGAACACTGAAGCTTTCTTT
CASKFFVDRLNTEAFF
>TRBJ2-5|TRBV7-2|15|.|.
TGTGCCAGCAGCTGGTTGCGGGGAGGAACGGAGACCCAGTACTTC
CASSWLRGGTETQYF
>TRBJ1-2|TRBV3-1/TRBV3-2|17|.|TRBD1
TGTGCCAGCAGCCAAGATCAAAGGGACAGGGGATTATATGGCTACACCTTC
CASSQDQRDRGLYGYTF
>TRBJ2-6|TRBV20-1|9|.|.
TGCAGTGCACGGTACGTCCTGACTTTC
CSARYVLTF
>TRBJ2-7|TRBV27|13|.|TRBD2
TGTGCCAGCCGTTCGGCGGGAGGGGTCGAGCAGTACTTC
CASRSAGGVEQYF
>TRBJ1-5|TRBV7-2|15|once|TRBD1
TGTGCCAGCAGCCCACAGGGGAGGAGCAATCAGCCCCAGCATTTT
CASSPQGRSNQPQHF
>TRBJ1-5|TRBV2|16|.|.
TGTGCCAGCAGTGGAAATAAGGGAGGCGGCCGACAGCCCCAGCATTTT
CASSGNKGGGRQPQHF
>TRBJ2-7|TRBV19|13|.|.
TGTGCCAGTAGGCACGGGTCTTCCTACGAGCAGTACTTC
CASRHGSSYEQYF
>TRBJ2-6|TRBV11-2|16|.|.
TGTGCCAGCAGCCCCCTGGCTAGCTCTGGGGCCAACGTCCTGACTTTC
CASSPLASSGANVLTF
>TRBJ1-6|TRBV7-6|17|.|.
TGTGCCAGCAGTCAAGGTCTTAGACAGGCCGCCAATTCACCCCTCCACTTT
CASSQGLRQAANSPLHF
>TRBJ2-7|TRBV5-5|15|.|TRBD1
TGTGCCAGCAGTTCTCCCCCGGGACAGCCCTACGAGCAGTACTTC
CASSSPPGQPYEQYF
>TRBJ2-2|TRBV4-1|17|.|TRBD2
TGCGCCAGCAGCCAAGCCCCTAGCGGGAGCGACACCGGGGAGCTGTTTTTT
CASSQAPSGSDTGELFF
>TRBJ2-7|TRBV4-3|17|.|.
TGCGCCAGCAGCCAAGATTTTTCCGGGAGAAGCTCCTACGAGCAGTACTTC
CASSQDFSGRSSYEQYF
>TRBJ1-3|TRBV11-2|16|.|.
TGTGCCAGCAGCTTGGGAAATCGAGGGACACCCACCACCATATATTTT
CASSLGNRGTPTTIYF
>TRBJ1-4|TRBV7-2|15|.|TRBD1
TGTGCCAGCAGCCCCAGGACAGGGAGGGGAGAAAAACTGTTTTTT
CASSPRTGRGEKLFF